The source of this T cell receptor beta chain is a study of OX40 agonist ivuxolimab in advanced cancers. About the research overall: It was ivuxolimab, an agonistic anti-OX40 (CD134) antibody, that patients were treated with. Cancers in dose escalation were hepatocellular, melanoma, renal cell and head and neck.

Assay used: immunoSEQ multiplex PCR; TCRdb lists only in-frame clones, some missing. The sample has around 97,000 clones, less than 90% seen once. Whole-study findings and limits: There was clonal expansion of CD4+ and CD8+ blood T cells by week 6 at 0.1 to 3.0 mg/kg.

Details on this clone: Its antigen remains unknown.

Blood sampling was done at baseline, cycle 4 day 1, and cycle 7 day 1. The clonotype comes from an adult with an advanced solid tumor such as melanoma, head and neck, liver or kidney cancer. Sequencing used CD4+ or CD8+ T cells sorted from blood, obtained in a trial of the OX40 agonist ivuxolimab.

Here the CDR3 DNA reads TGTGCCAGCAGCTTGGGGCAGGGGCTTCCCACAGATACGCAGTATTTT. This sequence encodes CASSLGQGLPTDTQYF. This chain uses TRBV5-8 with TRBJ2-3; D possibly corresponds to TRBD1 (6 bases). CDR1 is SGHTS and CDR2 is YDEGEE in the germline V gene. V shed 0 bases and J shed 2 bases, with 13 bases lying between them. The CDR3 contains 16 residues.